What follows are 6 T cell receptor beta chains derived from one specimen sequenced in a study of T cells after yellow fever vaccination. Each CDR3 protein gets one entry after TCRdb re-called the 5' RACE reads with MiXCR. The sample has approximately 550,000 distinct CDR3 sequences, roughly a fifth seen once; the top ten hold roughly 13%. The starting material was PBMCs, obtained 15 days after the yellow fever booster vaccination. The receptor set was obtained from a young man who received the YFV17D yellow fever vaccine.

This clonotype was detected only a few times. In DNA, the CDR3 is TGCGCCAGCAGCCAGGGTCGTACTAGCGGGGCCACAGATACGCAGTATTTT. It yields the protein CASSQGRTSGATDTQYF. This chain uses TRBV4-3 with TRBJ2-3, with 10 bases lining up with TRBD2. The CDR3 has 17 amino acids. The V segment lost 3 bases and the J segment 2 bases; nucleotides outside the gene matches: 8. CDR1 and CDR2 (germline): LGHNA, YSLEER.

The chain employs TRBV5-1 and TRBJ1-1; D gene unclear. This CDR3 is 13 amino acids long. Trimming took 8 bases from V and 3 from J, leaving 14 bases between them. Looked up from germline, CDR1 is SGHRS and CDR2 is YFSETQ. DNA for the CDR3: TGCGCCAGTAGGAGAGGGCGGGACACTGAAGCTTTCTTT. Translating gives CASRRGRDTEAFF.

For this clonotype: A junction end diverges from the germline sequence, so it may reflect a read error. This chain links TRBV7-8 with TRBJ2-5, with no clear D. This CDR3 spans 10 amino acids. Germline assignment: CDR1 SGHVS and CDR2 FQNEAQ. CDR3 coding DNA: TGTGCCAGCAGCAGGGCGGCTATACACTTC. This encodes CASSRAAIHF. Based on the CDR3 plus reference TRBV7-8 and TRBJ2-5, the full variable domain is GAGVSQSPRYKVAKRGQDVALRCDPISGHVSLFWYQQALGQGPEFLTYFQNEAQLDKSGLPSDRFFAERPEGSVSTLKIQRTQQEDSAVYLCASSRAAIHFGPGTRLLVL.

The J gene is TRBJ1-2, the V gene TRBV29-1; TRBD1 might be the D (5 bases). Germline CDR1 SQVTM, CDR2 ANQGSEA. The V end was cut by 8 bases, the J end by 3 bases, with 10 bases between. The CDR3 sequence is 11 residues long. The CDR3 reads CSLGADYGYTF. CDR3 sequence (DNA): TGCAGCCTCGGGGCAGACTATGGCTACACCTTC. Looking up the rest from reference TRBV29-1 and TRBJ1-2 gives the full variable domain: SAVISQKPSRDICQRGTSLTIQCQVDSQVTMMFWYRQQPGQSLTLIATANQGSEATYESGFVIDKFPISRPNLTFSTLTVSNMSPEDSSIYLCSLGADYGYTFGSGTRLTVV.

The genes are TRBV5-6 and TRBJ2-5, with 8 bases fitting TRBD2. There are 14 residues in the CDR3. J lost 5 bases, V lost 3 bases, and 6 bases had no gene match. Germline CDR1 and CDR2: SGHDT and YYEEEE. The CDR3 here is CASSSSSGGETQYF. CDR3 in DNA: TGTGCCAGCAGCTCGTCGTCGGGAGGGGAGACCCAGTACTTC.

DNA for the CDR3: TGCAGTGCTAGACCCCCGCAGTTAAGGGAAGAGACCCAGTACTTC. Translated: CSARPPQLREETQYF. V is TRBV20-1 and J is TRBJ2-5; unclear D gene. The V and J ends lost 2 bases and 3 bases respectively, with 16 bases between them. Germline lookup yields CDR1 DFQATT and CDR2 SNEGSKA (reference sequence). This CDR3 contains 15 residues.